This T cell receptor beta chain derives from a study of cytomegalovirus exposure and HLA in healthy donors. With 60 Vbeta and 13 Jbeta primers, the PCR was carried out. Methods used by the authors: An analysis performed later counted about 80 million unique TCR beta chains (around 11 million of them shared). Profiling relied on immunoSEQ multiplex PCR, and the TCRdb table lists in-frame clones only, not all of them. That table furnishes V, J and clone size, whereas the DNA furnished D and trimming. The sample lists about 93,000 clones, just under 80% occurring once. J gave up 4 bases and V 3 bases, and 8 bases lay outside the gene matches. Germline CDR1 reads PRHDT; CDR2 reads FYEKMQ (reference sequence). The CDR3 runs to 15 residues. Overall study results and limits: The authors enumerated over 150 TCR beta chains as linked to cytomegalovirus.

For this clone: Its antigen is currently unknown.

The V gene is TRBV13, the J gene TRBJ2-5, with 7 bases lining up with TRBD2. This clonotype was obtained from a man younger than 40 in good health and CMV-seronegative. Sequencing input: PBMCs. Here the CDR3 reads CASSLGGEGRETQYF. CDR3 bases: TGTGCCAGCAGCTTGGGGGGGGAAGGAAGAGAGACCCAGTACTTC.